This is a list of T cell receptor beta chains from one sample in a study of T cell responses to AZD1222 COVID-19 vaccine. Assay: immunoSEQ multiplex PCR; the TCRdb copy retains only in-frame clones and omits some. The sample yields around 140,000 clones, more than 80% seen once. The input for sequencing was peripheral blood, taken on day 0 of AZD1222 vaccination. The receptor source for this set is an adult in good health. The CDR3 runs from the conserved cysteine through the conserved F or W. D genes are given only for firm matches. Not all rows give a size; the values are once, few, many and, for expanded clones, a class.

>TRBD2|TRBJ2-7|TRBV15|NA
CATSRDLAGGPLSYEQYF
TGTGCCACCAGCAGAGATCTAGCGGGAGGTCCCCTATCCTACGAGCAGTACTTC
>NA|TRBJ1-5|TRBV6-5|NA
CASSSTHRDTNQPQHF
TGTGCCAGCAGTTCGACTCACCGGGACACAAATCAGCCCCAGCATTTT
>TRBD1|TRBJ1-4|TRBV12-5|NA
CASGLVGQRNFNEKLFF
TGTGCTAGTGGTTTGGTGGGACAGAGAAACTTTAATGAAAAACTGTTTTTT
>NA|TRBJ2-1|TRBV6-1|NA
CASSEWAGSNNEQFF
TGTGCCAGCAGTGAGTGGGCTGGATCTAACAATGAGCAGTTCTTC
>NA|TRBJ1-1|TRBV3-1/TRBV3-2|NA
CASSQEAGGANEAFF
TGTGCCAGCAGCCAAGAAGCCGGGGGGGCGAATGAAGCTTTCTTT
>TRBD1|TRBJ1-1|TRBV30|NA
CAWGRQGWTEAFF
TGTGCCTGGGGCAGACAGGGTTGGACTGAAGCTTTCTTT
>NA|TRBJ1-1|TRBV2|once
CASSDLGAGYTEAFF
TGTGCCAGCAGTGATTTGGGGGCGGGATACACTGAAGCTTTCTTT
>NA|TRBJ2-6|TRBV4-1|NA
CASSPTGFFSGANVLTF
TGCGCCAGCAGCCCTACCGGGTTTTTCTCTGGGGCCAACGTCCTGACTTTC
>NA|TRBJ1-5|TRBV19|NA
CASSIWGNQPQHF
TGTGCCAGTAGTATCTGGGGGAATCAGCCCCAGCATTTT
>NA|TRBJ1-4|TRBV5-1|NA
CASSLGVNEKLFF
TGCGCCAGCAGCTTGGGGGTGAATGAAAAACTGTTTTTT
>TRBD1|TRBJ1-2|TRBV20-1|NA
CSASTGDGYTF
TGCAGTGCCTCAACAGGGGATGGCTACACCTTC
>NA|TRBJ1-1|TRBV6-5|NA
CASSTAGTEAFF
TGTGCCAGCAGCACGGCCGGGACAGAAGCTTTCTTT
>NA|TRBJ2-5|TRBV10-3|NA
CAISESYTGTQYF
TGTGCCATCAGTGAGTCTTATACGGGGACCCAGTACTTC
>NA|TRBJ1-2|TRBV30|NA
CAWTPGVAGYTF
TGTGCCTGGACCCCGGGGGTAGCTGGCTACACCTTC
>NA|TRBJ2-3|TRBV20-1|NA
CSASTGGRTDTQYF
TGCAGTGCTAGTACCGGGGGGCGGACAGATACGCAGTATTTT
>NA|TRBJ1-1|TRBV2|NA
CASSEDHLAFF
TGTGCCAGCAGTGAAGACCACTTAGCTTTCTTT
>TRBD1|TRBJ1-1|TRBV18|NA
CASSSRDRGSTEAFF
TGTGCCAGCTCATCCCGGGACAGGGGATCTACTGAAGCTTTCTTT
>NA|TRBJ2-7|TRBV3-1/TRBV3-2|NA
CASSQDNKGVREQYF
TGTGCCAGCAGCCAAGACAATAAGGGGGTTCGCGAGCAGTACTTC
>TRBD1|TRBJ1-2|TRBV5-6|NA
CASSLGTASNYGYTF
TGTGCCAGCAGCCTCGGGACAGCTTCTAACTATGGCTACACCTTC
>TRBD1|TRBJ1-1|TRBV28|NA
CASSLTGGITEAFF
TGTGCCAGCAGTTTAACAGGGGGCATCACTGAAGCTTTCTTT
>NA|TRBJ1-5|TRBV29-1|once
CSVQPRAGSNQPQHF
TGCAGCGTCCAACCTAGGGCAGGCAGCAATCAGCCCCAGCATTTT
>TRBD1|TRBJ1-4|TRBV5-6|once
CASSAPGGVNEKLFF
TGTGCCAGCAGCGCGCCAGGGGGAGTGAATGAAAAACTGTTTTTT
>NA|TRBJ1-3|TRBV7-2|NA
CASSLSTGPGNTIYF
TGTGCCAGCAGCCTATCCACAGGGCCTGGAAACACCATATATTTT
>NA|TRBJ1-1|TRBV28|few
CASSLGVWGTEAFF
TGTGCCAGCAGTTTAGGGGTATGGGGCACTGAAGCTTTCTTT
>NA|TRBJ1-4|TRBV28|NA
CASSLFAGADEKLFF
TGTGCCAGCAGTTTATTCGCAGGGGCGGATGAAAAACTGTTTTTT
>NA|TRBJ1-5|TRBV19|NA
CASSILVGQPQHF
TGTGCCAGTAGTATATTGGTGGGGCAGCCCCAGCATTTT
>TRBD1|TRBJ1-1|TRBV19|NA
CASSRKDRTNTEAFF
TGTGCCAGTAGTAGGAAGGACAGGACGAACACTGAAGCTTTCTTT
>TRBD2|TRBJ2-7|TRBV6-5|once
CASNVGLAGYEQYF
TGTGCCAGCAATGTAGGACTAGCGGGATACGAGCAGTACTTC
>NA|TRBJ1-2|TRBV30|NA
CAWEYNRDGGYTF
TGTGCCTGGGAGTATAACAGGGACGGGGGCTACACCTTC
>TRBD1|TRBJ2-3|TRBV12-5|NA
CASGLLSGQGAGTQYF
TGTGCTAGTGGTTTGCTCTCGGGGCAGGGGGCAGGTACGCAGTATTTT
>NA|TRBJ1-5|TRBV19|NA
CASSRDINQPQHF
TGTGCCAGTAGTAGGGACATCAATCAGCCCCAGCATTTT
>TRBD1|TRBJ2-7|TRBV5-4|NA
CASSLGGQEYF
TGTGCCAGCAGCTTGGGTGGACAGGAGTACTTC
>NA|TRBJ2-2|TRBV7-6|NA
CASSLLGGVGTGELFF
TGTGCCAGCAGCTTACTAGGGGGGGTCGGCACCGGGGAGCTGTTTTTT
>NA|TRBJ1-2|TRBV24-1|NA
CATSEKGGYGYTF
TGTGCCACCAGTGAAAAGGGCGGCTATGGCTACACCTTC
>NA|TRBJ1-2|TRBV28|once
CASSLVTVVYGYTF
TGTGCCAGCAGTTTAGTAACAGTCGTCTATGGCTACACCTTC
>NA|TRBJ1-4|TRBV6-5|NA
CASSYADTSTGEKLFF
TGTGCCAGCAGTTACGCGGATACGTCGACGGGGGAAAAACTGTTTTTT
>NA|TRBJ1-4|TRBV19|once
CASSILGTGNEKLFF
TGTGCCAGTAGTATACTTGGGACGGGTAATGAAAAACTGTTTTTT
>NA|TRBJ1-2|TRBV2|NA
CASSARFNYGYTF
TGTGCCAGCAGCGCCCGATTTAACTATGGCTACACCTTC
>NA|TRBJ2-5|TRBV14|NA
CASSPQTLRETQYF
TGTGCCAGCAGCCCCCAGACACTTCGAGAGACCCAGTACTTC
>NA|TRBJ1-2|TRBV20-1|NA
CSAKLGGYTF
TGCAGTGCCAAGTTGGGTGGCTACACCTTC
>NA|TRBJ2-1|TRBV5-4|NA
CASSLAANYNEQFF
TGTGCCAGCAGCTTGGCCGCCAACTACAATGAGCAGTTCTTC
>NA|TRBJ2-1|TRBV5-1|NA
CASSTAGTRDEQFF
TGCGCCAGCAGCACCGCCGGGACAAGAGATGAGCAGTTCTTC
>TRBD2|TRBJ2-3|TRBV6-1|NA
CASSEARGDTQYF
TGTGCCAGCAGTGAAGCGCGGGGGGATACGCAGTATTTT
>NA|TRBJ1-5|TRBV7-3|NA
CASSSGPNQPQHF
TGTGCCAGCAGCTCGGGACCCAATCAGCCCCAGCATTTT
>NA|TRBJ1-5|TRBV5-4|NA
CASSPWNRNQPQHF
TGTGCCAGCAGCCCTTGGAACAGAAATCAGCCCCAGCATTTT
>TRBD2|TRBJ2-1|TRBV25-1|NA
CASSGSGLSYNEQFF
TGTGCCAGCAGTGGTAGCGGGTTATCCTACAATGAGCAGTTCTTC
>TRBD1|TRBJ2-2|TRBV7-2|NA
CASSSYRGSGELFF
TGTGCCAGCAGCTCCTACAGGGGATCCGGGGAGCTGTTTTTT
>NA|TRBJ1-1|TRBV20-1|NA
CSASLSRNTEAFF
TGCAGTGCTAGTTTGTCCCGGAACACTGAAGCTTTCTTT
>NA|TRBJ2-7|TRBV29-1|NA
CSVVFRPGLEQYF
TGCAGCGTTGTTTTCAGGCCGGGGCTCGAGCAGTACTTC
>TRBD1|TRBJ1-2|TRBV6-5|NA
CASSPTGLGYTF
TGTGCCAGCAGCCCGACAGGGCTGGGCTACACCTTC
>NA|TRBJ1-5|TRBV7-2|NA
CASSSGRNNQPQHF
TGTGCCAGCAGCTCCGGACGGAATAATCAGCCCCAGCATTTT
>TRBD2|TRBJ2-1|TRBV29-1|NA
CSAAGDGVLGHYNEQFF
TGCAGCGCAGCGGGAGATGGGGTCTTGGGACACTACAATGAGCAGTTCTTC
>NA|TRBJ1-2|TRBV30|NA
CAWSLQVNYGYTF
TGTGCCTGGAGCCTACAGGTGAACTATGGCTACACCTTC
>NA|TRBJ2-1|TRBV25-1|few
CASSGWTANSYNEQFF
TGTGCCAGCAGTGGGTGGACAGCAAATTCCTACAATGAGCAGTTCTTC
>NA|TRBJ1-1|TRBV5-6|once
CASSRLDRDGGTEAFF
TGTGCCAGCAGCCGTTTAGACCGGGACGGGGGCACTGAAGCTTTCTTT